The 29 T cell receptor beta chains below come from one sample, sequenced in a study of T cells in Graves' hyperthyroidism and ophthalmopathy. TCR beta CDR3 regions were amplified from RNA. The HTBI primer set was used in a first-round RT-PCR of the TCR CDR3. Via MiXCR, TCRdb re-called the multiplex PCR reads, giving one row per CDR3 protein. The data hold hundreds of thousands of distinct CDR3 sequences, with approximately 23% observed a single time. Specimen: blood. All receptors come from a woman aged 40-49 years with Graves' ophthalmopathy.

This clonotype showed up just once. The chain recombines TRBV19 with TRBJ1-1, with 9 bases aligning to TRBD1. The CDR3 sequence is 17 residues long. V shed 5 bases, J shed 0 bases, and the junction held 10 bases outside the gene matches. CDR1 and CDR2 from the germline V gene are LNHDA and SQIVND (reference sequence). CDR3 loop: CASSPTGTGSMNTEAFF. Written as DNA, the CDR3 is TGTGCCAGTAGTCCCACCGGGACAGGGTCCATGAACACTGAAGCTTTCTTT.

Many counts were recorded for this clonotype. The rearrangement uses TRBV10-3 and TRBJ2-7; tentative D call: TRBD1 (6 bases). CDR3 size: 13 residues. Trimming took off 4 bases at V and 4 bases at J, with 11 bases between the two ends. CDR1 and CDR2 from the germline V gene are ENHRY and SYGVKD. The CDR3 protein is CAISGSTGYEQYF. Written as DNA, the CDR3 is TGTGCCATCAGTGGCTCAACAGGGTACGAGCAGTACTTC.

This clonotype was recorded many times. This sequence joins TRBV12-3 or TRBV12-4 and TRBJ2-7; TRBD2 matches at 9 bases. V lost 3 bases, J lost 4 bases, and 4 bases stayed unmatched. The CDR3 spans 14 residues. CDR3 DNA: TGTGCCAGCAGTTTTTCTAGCGGGATGTACGAGCAGTACTTC. Protein sequence: CASSFSSGMYEQYF.

V is TRBV6-2 or TRBV6-3 and J is TRBJ2-7; D is uncertain. Germline V gene sequence: CDR1 MNHEY, CDR2 SVGEGT. Trimming left V 2 bases short and J 3 bases short, with 11 bases between. The CDR3 has 14 amino acids. The CDR3 bases are TGTGCCAGCAGTTACGGCGCCGCCAGCTACGAGCAGTACTTC. Translating it yields CASSYGAASYEQYF.

J is TRBJ2-7 and V is TRBV9; D is unclear. CDR1 and CDR2 (germline): SGDLS, YYNGEE. The CDR3 loop spans 13 amino acids. Trimming removed 5 bases at V and 3 bases at J, with 12 bases between. The CDR3: CASSGSPNYEQYF. CDR3 nucleotide sequence: TGTGCCAGCAGTGGCTCACCTAACTACGAGCAGTACTTC.

The table lists this clonotype with many counts. This rearrangement joins TRBV2 to TRBJ1-1; D gene unclear. Per germline, CDR1 SNHLY and CDR2 FYNNEI. The CDR3 is made up of 13 amino acids. The ends were cut back, 3 bases at V and 1 base at J, with 6 bases in the middle. CDR3 nucleotide sequence: TGTGCCAGCAGTGAGTTCAGGAACACTGAAGCTTTCTTT. Protein sequence: CASSEFRNTEAFF.

This clonotype was detected many times. The chain combines TRBV28 with TRBJ1-2; possible D gene TRBD1, 6 bases. Germline values: CDR1 MDHEN, CDR2 SYDVKM. The germline V and J ends were trimmed by 3 bases and 7 bases, with 9 bases remaining between them. The CDR3 consists of 12 residues. CDR3: CASSLRDTGYTF. The CDR3 DNA reads TGTGCCAGCAGTTTGAGGGACACTGGCTACACCTTC.

This clonotype was seen repeatedly, ten times or more. The V call is TRBV27, the J call TRBJ1-2; D perhaps matches TRBD1 (6 bases). Looked up from germline, CDR1 is MNHEY and CDR2 is SMNVEV (reference sequence). The CDR3 consists of 14 residues. Trimming removed 5 bases from V and 5 bases from J, with 15 bases in between. The CDR3 region has the DNA TGTGCCAGCAGTCCTGCGGGACAAGGTTATGGCTACACCTTC. This sequence encodes CASSPAGQGYGYTF.

This clonotype was recorded at least ten times. This chain connects TRBV19 to TRBJ1-2; D not resolved. The length of the CDR3 is 9 residues. The germline CDR1 and CDR2 sequences are LNHDA and SQIVND (reference sequence). V gave up 8 bases and J gave up 4 bases, with 2 bases separating them. The CDR3 here is CASGYGYTF. CDR3 in DNA: TGTGCCAGTGGCTATGGCTACACCTTC.

Many counts were recorded for this clonotype. The chain has TRBV6-5 and TRBJ1-1; D might be TRBD1 (6 bases). Trimming stripped 4 bases from V and 6 bases from J, with 15 bases between. The germline V gene has CDR1 MNHEY and CDR2 SVGAGI. The CDR3 is made up of 14 amino acids. The CDR3 nucleotides are TGTGCCAGCAGTTCCGGGACAACTTCATCTGAAGCTTTCTTT. Translated, it gives CASSSGTTSSEAFF.

The CDR3 loop reads CASRITGGGTEAFF. For the CDR3, the DNA is TGTGCCAGCCGGATTACAGGGGGAGGCACTGAAGCTTTCTTT. This chain links TRBV19 with TRBJ1-1; 8 nucleotides agree with TRBD1. Germline V gene sequence: CDR1 LNHDA, CDR2 SQIVND (reference sequence). The CDR3 sequence is 14 residues long. Trimming took 9 bases from V and 4 from J; bases not matched to a gene: 10.

This clonotype was counted ten times or more. This chain connects TRBV6-1 to TRBJ1-1, with a weak D call TRBD1 (5 bases). From germline, CDR1 is MNHNS and CDR2 SASEGT. CDR3 length: 14 amino acids. V was trimmed by 2 bases and J by 5 bases, leaving 12 bases between them. The CDR3 reads CASSERRGYTEAFF. DNA for the CDR3: TGTGCCAGCAGTGAACGGAGGGGATATACTGAAGCTTTCTTT.

This clonotype was counted many times. V and J are TRBV6-5 and TRBJ2-2; D remains ambiguous. The CDR3 totals 15 residues. Germline V gene lookup returns CDR1 MNHEY and CDR2 SVGAGI. V was clipped by 0 bases and J by 2 bases, with 7 bases between them. This chain's CDR3 is CASSYSRGNTGELFF. The CDR3 coding sequence is TGTGCCAGCAGTTACTCGAGAGGAAACACCGGGGAGCTGTTTTTT.

This clonotype was seen at least ten times. The J gene is TRBJ2-7, the V gene TRBV5-1; the D call may be TRBD1 or TRBD2 (5 bases each). Germline CDR1 and CDR2: SGHRS and YFSETQ. The CDR3 is made up of 15 amino acids. V lost 0 bases, J lost 3 bases, and 13 bases lay in between. CDR3 region: CASSLGAARGYEQYF. CDR3 coding DNA: TGCGCCAGCAGCTTGGGGGCAGCGAGGGGCTACGAGCAGTACTTC. Based on the CDR3 plus reference TRBV5-1 and TRBJ2-7, the full variable domain is KAGVTQTPRYLIKTRGQQVTLSCSPISGHRSVSWYQQTPGQGLQFLFEYFSETQRNKGNFPGRFSGRQFSNSRSEMNVSTLELGDSALYLCASSLGAARGYEQYFGPGTRLTVT.

The rearrangement uses TRBV7-2 and TRBJ1-5; 7 bases match TRBD1. CDR1 SGHTA and CDR2 FQGNSA come from the germline V gene. V lost 5 bases to trimming and J lost 5 bases; unmatched junction nucleotides: 6. The CDR3 is 14 amino acids. CDR3 sequence: CASSLDRVDQPQHF. CDR3 DNA sequence: TGTGCCAGCAGCCTAGACAGGGTAGATCAGCCCCAGCATTTT.

The chain uses TRBV14 and TRBJ2-7; no reliable D call. This CDR3 is 15 amino acids long. CDR1 is SGHDN, CDR2 FVKESK, per germline. V was cut by 2 bases and J by 3 bases, with 14 bases left in between. CDR3 residues: CASSQPNGECYEQYF. For the CDR3, the DNA is TGTGCCAGCAGCCAACCGAATGGGGAATGCTACGAGCAGTACTTC.

This clonotype was detected many times. V usage is TRBV6-5 and J usage is TRBJ2-2; either TRBD1 or TRBD2 may fit D (5 bases each). V lost 4 bases and J 3 bases, leaving 12 bases between the germline ends. The germline V gene encodes CDR1 MNHEY and CDR2 SVGAGI. The CDR3 spans 15 residues. The CDR3 sequence is CASSFRDLDTGELFF. The DNA for the CDR3 is TGTGCCAGCAGTTTCCGGGACCTGGACACCGGGGAGCTGTTTTTT.

V gene TRBV3-1 combines with J gene TRBJ2-7; 7 nucleotides line up with TRBD1. This CDR3 has 14 amino acids. The V segment lost 2 bases and the J segment 7 bases; nucleotides outside the gene matches: 8. The germline V gene has CDR1 LGHDT and CDR2 YNNKEL (reference sequence). CDR3 bases: TGTGCCAGCAGCCAAAAGGGGACAGTTGGTGAGCAGTACTTC. Residues: CASSQKGTVGEQYF.

The chain couples TRBV7-2 to TRBJ2-3; no reliable D call. Germline lookup yields CDR1 SGHTA and CDR2 FQGNSA. This CDR3 has 12 residues. V was pared by 5 bases and J by 6 bases, with 9 bases between. The DNA of the CDR3 is TGTGCCAGCAGCCCCCTAGGGGATACGCAGTATTTT. Its protein is CASSPLGDTQYF. Full variable domain (rest looked up from reference TRBV7-2 and TRBJ2-3): GAGVSQSPSNKVTEKGKDVELRCDPISGHTALYWYRQSLGQGLEFLIYFQGNSAPDKSGLPSDRFSAERTGGSVSTLTIQRTQQEDSAVYLCASSPLGDTQYFGPGTRLTVL.

This clonotype has a count of ten or more. This chain uses TRBV7-2 with TRBJ2-7; 8 nucleotides match TRBD1. Germline loops: CDR1 SGHTA, CDR2 FQGNSA. Trimming removed 5 bases from V and 6 bases from J; junction bases left unmatched: 3. This CDR3 contains 12 residues. DNA of the CDR3: TGTGCCAGCAGCATTGACAGGGGCGAGCAGTACTTC. Amino acids: CASSIDRGEQYF.

This sequence joins TRBV5-1 and TRBJ1-1, with D tentatively TRBD1 (6 bases). This CDR3 has 15 amino acids. Germline V gene data show CDR1 as SGHRS and CDR2 as YFSETQ. The V and J ends lost 4 bases and 3 bases respectively, with 16 bases between them. CDR3 in amino acids: CASSPNRAPHTEAFF. The CDR3 DNA reads as TGCGCCAGCAGCCCCAACAGGGCCCCGCACACTGAAGCTTTCTTT.

There are a few counts of this clonotype. The chain combines TRBV12-3 or TRBV12-4 with TRBJ2-7; D possibly corresponds to TRBD1 (5 bases). Deletions cut 8 bases from V and 7 bases from J, with 18 bases between. This CDR3 region has 13 residues. The CDR3 sequence is CASGPQAAWEQYF. CDR3 nucleotides: TGTGCCAGCGGTCCACAGGCCGCTTGGGAGCAGTACTTC.

This clonotype was seen ten or more times. The chain couples TRBV20-1 to TRBJ1-5; D is unclear. This CDR3 region has 13 residues. With 5 bases removed from V and 0 bases from J, the gap between germline ends came to 8 bases. Germline V gene data show CDR1 as DFQATT and CDR2 as SNEGSKA (reference sequence). CDR3 in amino acids: CSAATYSNQPQHF. As DNA, the CDR3 is TGCAGTGCTGCGACCTATAGCAATCAGCCCCAGCATTTT.

This clonotype occurred many times. The rearrangement links TRBV10-3 to TRBJ2-7; 8 positions match TRBD1. V dropped 8 bases and J dropped 3; count of bases not matched to a gene: 9. CDR1 ENHRY and CDR2 SYGVKD come from the germline V gene. The CDR3 is 14 amino acids. CDR3 in amino acids: CAIRRTGNNYEQYF. The CDR3 bases are TGTGCCATCCGCCGGACAGGGAATAACTACGAGCAGTACTTC.

This clonotype was observed at least ten times. In DNA, the CDR3 is TGCGCCAGCAGCCAATCATCCGCGGGAGGGCGCGAGACCCAGTACTTC. It yields the protein CASSQSSAGGRETQYF. V gene TRBV4-1 combines with J gene TRBJ2-5; 9 nucleotides agree with TRBD2. CDR1 and CDR2 (germline): MGHRA, YSYEKL. The CDR3 sequence is 16 residues long. V was clipped by 2 bases and J by 5 bases; unmatched bases: 9.

This clonotype was found a few times. CDR3 DNA: TGCAGCGTTGATGGGGCCGCGGGAGGGTACGAGCAGTACTTC. Its translation is CSVDGAAGGYEQYF. The V gene is TRBV29-1, the J gene TRBJ2-7; 9 positions agree with TRBD2. The CDR3 length is 14 residues. Germline V CDR1 and CDR2: SQVTM, ANQGSEA. The V gene end was trimmed by 3 bases and the J gene end by 4 bases; junction bases not matched to a gene: 7.

This clonotype came up many times. The V call is TRBV4-1, the J call TRBJ1-3; D call uncertain. The CDR3 spans 15 residues. V lost 2 bases to trimming and J lost 3 bases, with 11 bases between them. In germline, CDR1 is MGHRA, CDR2 YSYEKL. The chain's CDR3 is CASSQMAGGGNTIYF. Written as DNA, the CDR3 is TGCGCCAGCAGCCAAATGGCAGGAGGTGGAAACACCATATATTTT.

This clonotype was recorded at least ten times. The genes are TRBV6-1 and TRBJ2-2; 9 positions match TRBD2. There are 19 residues in the CDR3. Per germline, CDR1 MNHNS and CDR2 SASEGT. V shed 2 bases, J shed 2 bases, and the junction held 12 bases outside the gene matches. The CDR3: CASSERASGKGINTGELFF. Here the CDR3 DNA reads TGTGCCAGCAGTGAACGGGCTAGCGGGAAAGGTATCAACACCGGGGAGCTGTTTTTT.

The chain couples TRBV5-1 to TRBJ2-7; no clear D gene. The V gene lost 3 bases and the J gene lost 3 bases, with 13 bases spanning the gap. CDR3 length: 14 residues. CDR1 and CDR2 (germline): SGHRS, YFSETQ. CDR3 protein: CASSWVQSNYEQYF. CDR3 coding DNA: TGCGCCAGCAGCTGGGTACAGAGCAACTACGAGCAGTACTTC.